The 13 T cell receptor beta chains reported below all come from one sample, sequenced in a study of T cells in narcolepsy. The repertoire was sequenced with immunoSEQ multiplex PCR; TCRdb's copy has only in-frame clones and lacks some. The sample holds around 24,000 clones, around four fifths seen once. The sample taken for sequencing was CD45RA- memory CD4+ T cells from PBMCs. Every receptor here comes from a human donor with narcolepsy.

The chain employs TRBV7-2 and TRBJ1-5; perhaps TRBD1 as D (6 bases). This CDR3 is built from 17 residues. Trimming cost V 6 bases and J 0 bases, with 18 bases left between them. CDR1 is SGHTA, CDR2 FQGNSA, per germline. The CDR3 reads CASSPLRGGTSNQPQHF. The CDR3, as DNA: TGTGCCAGCAGTCCCCTCAGGGGTGGTACTAGCAATCAGCCCCAGCATTTT. The whole variable domain, filled in from reference TRBV7-2 and TRBJ1-5, reads GAGVSQSPSNKVTEKGKDVELRCDPISGHTALYWYRQSLGQGLEFLIYFQGNSAPDKSGLPSDRFSAERTGGSVSTLTIQRTQQEDSAVYLCASSPLRGGTSNQPQHFGDGTRLSIL.

This chain links TRBV29-1 with TRBJ2-5; weak D call: TRBD1 (6 bases). Germline lookup yields CDR1 SQVTM and CDR2 ANQGSEA. The CDR3 is made up of 11 amino acids. CDR3 region: CMGAHQETQYF. Here the CDR3 DNA reads TGCATGGGGGCGCACCAAGAGACCCAGTACTTC.

The V and J genes are TRBV28 and TRBJ2-2; 8 positions match TRBD2. The J segment lost 5 bases and the V segment lost 10 bases, leaving 9 bases of the junction unmatched. CDR3 length equals 14 residues. CDR1 MDHEN and CDR2 SYDVKM come from the germline V gene. The CDR3 spells CATEAGVRTGELFF. In DNA, the CDR3 is TGTGCCACTGAAGCGGGAGTACGAACCGGGGAGCTGTTTTTT.

V gene TRBV4-3 combines with J gene TRBJ1-2, with TRBD1 as a possible D gene (6 bases). Germline-derived CDR1 and CDR2 are LGHNA and YSLEER. V gave up 3 bases and J gave up 6 bases, with 11 bases separating them. The CDR3 consists of 13 residues. CDR3 residues: CASSQRGANGYTF. The CDR3 DNA sequence: TGCGCCAGCAGCCAGAGGGGGGCCAATGGCTACACCTTC.

The rearrangement links TRBV5-1 to TRBJ2-3; tentatively, D is TRBD1 (6 bases). Germline V gives CDR1 SGHRS, CDR2 YFSETQ. CDR3 length: 14 residues. V lost 4 bases and J 0 bases, leaving 9 bases between the germline ends. For the CDR3, the DNA is TGCGCCAGCAGCCCGGACAGTAGCACAGATACGCAGTATTTT. This translates into CASSPDSSTDTQYF.

V gene TRBV13 combines with J gene TRBJ2-7, with D hard to call. Germline V gene sequence: CDR1 PRHDT, CDR2 FYEKMQ (reference sequence). V lost 1 base to trimming and J lost 0 bases, with 10 bases between them. The CDR3 is 15 residues long. CDR3 loop: CASSLVAASSYEQYF. CDR3 nucleotide sequence: TGTGCCAGCAGCTTAGTGGCAGCGAGCTCCTACGAGCAGTACTTC.

This chain links TRBV11-2 with TRBJ2-7; no reliable D call. From germline, CDR1 is SGHAT and CDR2 FQNNGV. CDR3 length: 13 residues. The germline V and J ends were trimmed by 5 bases and 2 bases, with 10 bases remaining between them. The CDR3 sequence is CASSHGDAYEQYF. For the CDR3, the DNA is TGTGCCAGCAGCCATGGCGACGCCTACGAGCAGTACTTC.

The chain is built from TRBV10-3 and TRBJ2-2; the D gene is possibly TRBD1 (5 bases). Per germline, CDR1 ENHRY and CDR2 SYGVKD. The length of the CDR3 is 14 residues. The V end was cut by 4 bases, the J end by 5 bases, with 11 bases between. The CDR3 here is CAISVRVPTGELFF. The CDR3 nucleotides read TGTGCCATCAGTGTCAGGGTTCCGACCGGGGAGCTGTTTTTT.

The CDR3 DNA follows: TGTGCCAGCAGTTTAATGCGGGGGTCGGGAGCTTTCTTT. This encodes CASSLMRGSGAFF. The chain uses TRBV27 and TRBJ1-1, with a tentative D call TRBD1 (5 bases). V dropped 2 bases and J dropped 10 bases, with 14 bases sitting between them. Germline V gives CDR1 MNHEY, CDR2 SMNVEV (reference sequence). CDR3 length: 13 amino acids.

The chain is built from TRBV2 and TRBJ2-1; D remains ambiguous. The CDR3 extends over 13 amino acids. Germline CDR1 is SNHLY and CDR2 is FYNNEI. Trimming removed 7 bases at V and 2 bases at J, with 9 bases between. DNA for the CDR3: TGTGCCAGCATCGGAGAAACCTACAATGAGCAGTTCTTC. Its translation: CASIGETYNEQFF. Full variable domain (remainder filled in from reference TRBV2 and TRBJ2-1): EPEVTQTPSHQVTQMGQEVILRCVPISNHLYFYWYRQILGQKVEFLVSFYNNEISEKSEIFDDQFSVERPDGSNFTLKIRSTKLEDSAMYFCASIGETYNEQFFGPGTRLTVL.

This sequence joins TRBV7-9 and TRBJ1-2, with D possibly being TRBD1 (5 bases). Trimming took off 1 base at V and 3 bases at J, with 12 bases between the two ends. The CDR3 totals 15 residues. The germline CDR1 and CDR2 sequences are SEHNR and FQNEAQ (reference sequence). CDR3 region: CASSLEGTAYYGYTF. The DNA of the CDR3 is TGTGCCAGCAGCTTAGAGGGGACGGCTTACTATGGCTACACCTTC.

The genes are TRBV19 and TRBJ2-1; 14 nucleotides align to TRBD2. Germline values: CDR1 LNHDA, CDR2 SQIVND (reference sequence). The CDR3 runs 16 residues. V dropped 5 bases and J dropped 4; count of bases not matched to a gene: 4. In DNA, the CDR3 is TGTGCCAGTAGTCTGGGGACTAGCGGGAGTTACAATGAGCAGTTCTTC. This translates into CASSLGTSGSYNEQFF.

The chain carries TRBV7-9 and TRBJ2-1; D may be TRBD2 (5 bases). There are 15 residues in the CDR3. Germline CDR1 and CDR2: SEHNR and FQNEAQ (reference sequence). V lost 5 bases and J lost 0, with 11 bases in between. In DNA, the CDR3 is TGTGCCAGCAGCCGGAGAGAGGGCTCCTACAATGAGCAGTTCTTC. Its translation is CASSRREGSYNEQFF.